This T cell receptor (beta chain) was identified during a study of blood T cell repertoires in COVID-19. This CDR3 is built from 16 residues. The ends lost 3 bases at V and 2 bases at J; junction bases unmatched: 8. Looked up from germline, CDR1 is DFQATT and CDR2 is SNEGSKA (reference sequence). Profiling relied on immunoSEQ multiplex PCR, and the TCRdb table lists in-frame clones only, not all of them. The repertoire holds tens of thousands of clones, with over 75% as singletons. This clonotype was obtained from a human donor in a cohort sampled during active COVID-19. The rearrangement uses TRBV20-1 and TRBJ2-5; 11 positions match TRBD2. Material for sequencing was peripheral blood. The CDR3 spells CSASRLAGGLQETQYF. The CDR3 coding sequence is TGCAGTGCTAGTCGGCTAGCGGGGGGCCTTCAAGAGACCCAGTACTTC.